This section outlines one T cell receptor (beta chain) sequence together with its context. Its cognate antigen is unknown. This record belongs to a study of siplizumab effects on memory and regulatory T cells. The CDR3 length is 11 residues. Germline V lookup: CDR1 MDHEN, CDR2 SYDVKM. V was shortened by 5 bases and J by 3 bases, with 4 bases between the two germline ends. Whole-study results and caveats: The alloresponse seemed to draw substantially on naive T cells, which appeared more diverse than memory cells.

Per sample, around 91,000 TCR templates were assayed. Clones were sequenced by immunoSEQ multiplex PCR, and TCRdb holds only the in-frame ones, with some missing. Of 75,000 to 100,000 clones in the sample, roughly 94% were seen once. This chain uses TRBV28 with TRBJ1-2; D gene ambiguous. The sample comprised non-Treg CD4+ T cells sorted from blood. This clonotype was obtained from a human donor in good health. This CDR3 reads CASSQYYGYTF. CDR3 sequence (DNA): TGTGCCAGCAGTCAGTACTATGGCTACACCTTC.